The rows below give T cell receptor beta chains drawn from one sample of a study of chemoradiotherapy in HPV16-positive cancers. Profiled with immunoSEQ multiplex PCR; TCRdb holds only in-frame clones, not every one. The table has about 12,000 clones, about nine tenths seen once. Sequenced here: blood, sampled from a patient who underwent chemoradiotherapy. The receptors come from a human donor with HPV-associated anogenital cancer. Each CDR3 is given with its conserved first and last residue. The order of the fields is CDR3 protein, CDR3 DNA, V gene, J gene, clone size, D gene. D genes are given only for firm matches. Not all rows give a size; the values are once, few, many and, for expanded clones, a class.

CDR3 protein: CAWMGQETQYF
CDR3 DNA: TGTGCCTGGATGGGTCAAGAGACCCAGTACTTC
V gene: TRBV30
J gene: TRBJ2-5
clone size: .
D gene: .

CDR3 protein: CASSVSFKRTDTQYF
CDR3 DNA: TGTGCCAGCAGTGTCAGCTTTAAACGCACAGATACGCAGTATTTT
V gene: TRBV25-1
J gene: TRBJ2-3
clone size: once
D gene: .

CDR3 protein: CASSASGAGTGELFF
CDR3 DNA: TGTGCCAGCAGCGCGAGCGGGGCGGGCACCGGGGAGCTGTTTTTT
V gene: TRBV7-9
J gene: TRBJ2-2
clone size: .
D gene: TRBD2

CDR3 protein: CASSPPTTRGEKLFF
CDR3 DNA: TGTGCCAGCTCACCACCGACCACGAGAGGTGAAAAACTGTTTTTT
V gene: TRBV18
J gene: TRBJ1-4
clone size: .
D gene: .

CDR3 protein: CASGWGRQGEAFF
CDR3 DNA: TGTGCTAGTGGTTGGGGGCGACAGGGTGAAGCTTTCTTT
V gene: TRBV12-5
J gene: TRBJ1-1
clone size: .
D gene: TRBD1

CDR3 protein: CASSLVGGQTEAFF
CDR3 DNA: TGTGCCAGCAGCTTGGTGGGGGGTCAAACTGAAGCTTTCTTT
V gene: TRBV5-6
J gene: TRBJ1-1
clone size: .
D gene: .

CDR3 protein: CASSLGTGPLDTQYF
CDR3 DNA: TGTGCCAGCAGTCTCGGGACAGGTCCCCTCGATACGCAGTATTTT
V gene: TRBV11-2
J gene: TRBJ2-3
clone size: .
D gene: TRBD1

CDR3 protein: CASSLQGSVEAFF
CDR3 DNA: TGTGCCAGCAGCCTACAGGGCTCTGTTGAAGCTTTCTTT
V gene: TRBV7-9
J gene: TRBJ1-1
clone size: .
D gene: .

CDR3 protein: CASSPGENEAFF
CDR3 DNA: TGTGCCAGCTCACCAGGGGAGAATGAAGCTTTCTTT
V gene: TRBV18
J gene: TRBJ1-1
clone size: once
D gene: .

CDR3 protein: CASSYNDRVQHNSPLHF
CDR3 DNA: TGTGCCAGCAGCTATAACGACAGGGTCCAGCATAATTCACCCCTCCACTTT
V gene: TRBV7-6
J gene: TRBJ1-6
clone size: few
D gene: TRBD1

CDR3 protein: CASVPDGPNQPQHF
CDR3 DNA: TGTGCCAGCGTCCCCGACGGTCCTAATCAGCCCCAGCATTTT
V gene: TRBV7-6
J gene: TRBJ1-5
clone size: few
D gene: .

CDR3 protein: CASSEGPVSSYNEQFF
CDR3 DNA: TGTGCCAGCAGCGAAGGACCAGTGAGCTCCTACAATGAGCAGTTCTTC
V gene: TRBV7-3
J gene: TRBJ2-1
clone size: .
D gene: .

CDR3 protein: CSVEYRNTEAFF
CDR3 DNA: TGCAGCGTTGAGTACAGGAACACTGAAGCTTTCTTT
V gene: TRBV29-1
J gene: TRBJ1-1
clone size: .
D gene: .

CDR3 protein: CASTTTGGYEQYF
CDR3 DNA: TGTGCCAGTACTACGACCGGGGGCTACGAGCAGTACTTC
V gene: TRBV19
J gene: TRBJ2-7
clone size: .
D gene: .

CDR3 protein: CASSVQTSGGFTDTQYF
CDR3 DNA: TGTGCCAGCAGTGTCCAGACTAGCGGTGGATTCACAGATACGCAGTATTTT
V gene: TRBV6-1
J gene: TRBJ2-3
clone size: .
D gene: TRBD2